A selection of T cell receptor beta chains follows, all from one sample in a study of blood T cell repertoires in COVID-19. Repertoires were generated with immunoSEQ multiplex PCR, while TCRdb's copy carries only in-frame clones and drops some. The profile covers around 130,000 clones, with roughly 82% appearing a single time and roughly an eighth taken by the ten largest. The sequenced material came from peripheral blood. The source is a human donor in a cohort sampled during active COVID-19. CDR3s leave out the opening cysteine and the closing phenylalanine or tryptophan.

V gene	CDR3 protein
TRBV4-1	ASSLHSGGADTQY
TRBV28	ASRGSTGELF
TRBV15	ATSAGLAGGEETQY
TRBV6-5	ASSQSNNEQF
TRBV6-5	ATNPGQGETQY
TRBV19	ASSSLLESVGQF
TRBV11-2	ASSLLAGENTQY
TRBV11-2	ASSLWQGVYTDTQY
TRBV11-2	ASSFTGSAGGFYEQY
TRBV5-1	ASNRGSTDTQY
TRBV6-1	ASSENPQAGLVAGELF
TRBV5-5	ASSSTGTGDYGYT
TRBV7-6	ASSLFGDRGRNEQF
TRBV7-2	ASSSFNSGGDEQY
TRBV7-8	ASSPYRGPGELF
TRBV28	ASRNRDRASYEQY
TRBV4-1	ASSQSNDRGSSEKLF
TRBV7-2	ASSFQGGAYEQY
TRBV28	ASSLTGGQGEQY
TRBV7-9	ASSLAQVNEKLF